The clone carrying this TCR beta chain was counted at least ten times. The CDR3 regions of TCR beta were amplified from RNA transcripts. Initially, a first-round RT-PCR of the TCR CDR3 employed the HTBI primer set. MiXCR, run by TCRdb on the multiplex PCR reads, gives a single entry per CDR3 protein. Of hundreds of thousands of distinct CDR3 sequences listed, approximately 16% were seen once; the top ten hold over 35%. The length of the CDR3 is 11 residues. The V gene's germline CDR1 is DFQATT and CDR2 SNEGSKA (reference sequence). Trimming removed 5 bases from V and 1 base from J, with 5 bases in between. The sample belongs to a study of T cells in Graves' hyperthyroidism and ophthalmopathy.

The sample was blood. This clonotype was sampled from a man between 40 and 49 years old with Graves' hyperthyroidism. The rearrangement uses TRBV20-1 and TRBJ2-5; D possibly corresponds to TRBD1 (5 bases). The CDR3 sequence is CSAGAQETQYF. In DNA form, the CDR3 reads TGCAGTGCTGGGGCCCAAGAGACCCAGTACTTC.